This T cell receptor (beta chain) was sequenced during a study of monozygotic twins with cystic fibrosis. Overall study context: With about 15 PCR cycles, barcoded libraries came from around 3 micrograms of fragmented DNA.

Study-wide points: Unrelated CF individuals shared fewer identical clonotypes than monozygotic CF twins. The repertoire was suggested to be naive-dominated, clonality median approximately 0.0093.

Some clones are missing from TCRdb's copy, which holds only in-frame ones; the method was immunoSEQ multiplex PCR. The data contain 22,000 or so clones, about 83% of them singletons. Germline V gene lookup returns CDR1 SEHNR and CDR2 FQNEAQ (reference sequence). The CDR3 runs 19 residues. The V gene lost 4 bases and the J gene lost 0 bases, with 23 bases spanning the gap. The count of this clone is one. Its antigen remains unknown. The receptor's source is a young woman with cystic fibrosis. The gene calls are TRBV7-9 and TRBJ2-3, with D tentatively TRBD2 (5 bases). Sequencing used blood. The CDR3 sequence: CASSSSLIRVVPSTDTQYF. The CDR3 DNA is TGTGCCAGCAGCTCTAGCCTGATTCGGGTGGTCCCGAGCACAGATACGCAGTATTTT.